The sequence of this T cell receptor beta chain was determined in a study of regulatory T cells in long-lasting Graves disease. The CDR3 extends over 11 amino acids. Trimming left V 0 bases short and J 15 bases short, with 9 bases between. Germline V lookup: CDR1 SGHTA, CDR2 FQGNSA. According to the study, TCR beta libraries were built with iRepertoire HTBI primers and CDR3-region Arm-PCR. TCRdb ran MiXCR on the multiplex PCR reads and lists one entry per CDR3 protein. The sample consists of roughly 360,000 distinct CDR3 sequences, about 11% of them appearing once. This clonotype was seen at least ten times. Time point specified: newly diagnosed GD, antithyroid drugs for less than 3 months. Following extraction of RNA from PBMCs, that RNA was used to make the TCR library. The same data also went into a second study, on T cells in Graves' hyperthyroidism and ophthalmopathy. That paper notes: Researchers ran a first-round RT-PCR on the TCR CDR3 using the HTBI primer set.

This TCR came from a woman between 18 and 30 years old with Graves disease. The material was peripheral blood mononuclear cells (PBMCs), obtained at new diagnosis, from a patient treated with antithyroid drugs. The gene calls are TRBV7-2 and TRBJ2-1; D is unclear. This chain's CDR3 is CASSLAAIWFF. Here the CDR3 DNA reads TGTGCCAGCAGCTTAGCAGCTATCTGGTTCTTC.